What follows describes a single TCR beta chain. Its cognate antigen has yet to be identified. Within one base of it there is no much larger clone, and no base qualities were kept. The record originates from a study of vaccination and CD4 T cells after COVID-19 (dated 2022 in TCRdb). Context from the whole study: Every convalescent patient had a positive nasal swab PCR test for SARS-CoV-2, with mild disease in eight to ten patients and severe disease in one. Participants received two doses of either the Pfizer-BioNTech BNT162b2 vaccine (n=8) or the Moderna mRNA-1273 vaccine (n=2). The convalescent cohort included six males and four females, with two Hispanic individuals, seven Caucasians, two Asians and one multiracial person. Overlapping spike peptide pools from SARS-CoV-2 and from the common cold coronaviruses HCoV-NL63, HCoV-OC43 and HCoV-229E were used as culture stimuli. The time from the second vaccine dose to post-vaccine blood sampling had a median of 72 days and ranged from about 12 to 241 days. In fewer than 12 COVID-19 convalescent patients and a few infection-naive healthy vaccine recipients, researchers compared the spike-specific CD4+ TCR repertoire from before mRNA vaccination with the repertoire from after. As controls, cultures received a CEFX viral epitope pool (the positive control), an HIV-1 Nef peptide pool (the negative control), or no peptide at all. Post-COVID blood samples from convalescent patients were collected a median of 101 days after diagnosis, with a range of roughly 30 to 170 days.

Library construction relied on PCR. At the Johns Hopkins FTIC core, DNA from the cultured CD4+ T cells underwent TCR sequencing with the Oncomine TCR Beta short-read assay. The QIAamp micro DNA kit was used to extract genomic DNA from the cultured CD4+ T cells. Oncomine TCR Beta libraries from cultured CD4+ T cells were pooled using unique dual indexes and sequenced on an Illumina iSeq 100. The paper's data handling went like this. Non-productive sequences were removed, and CDR3s that did not start with C, did not end with F or W, or were shorter than 7 amino acids were discarded. The MANAFEST web application identified antigen-specific clonotypes by comparing peptide-stimulated wells against reference wells and other culture wells. To be called positive, a clone needed an FDR below 0.05, an odds ratio above 5, and a productive frequency above 0.1% in at least two of three replicate wells. Clonotypes that were significantly expanded in both SARS-CoV-2 spike wells and at least one common cold coronavirus spike condition were defined as cross-reactive. Using R version 3.6.1, CDR3 homology was evaluated through Levenshtein distances (stringdist) along with unrooted phylogenetic trees (ape). TCRdb passed the public sequencing reads through fastp at Q25 and MiXCR, retaining productive beta sequences. Rows are combined by CDR3 protein, so each entry shows the most common genes and DNA. TCRdb's processing, not the authors' own work, is the source of the V and J calls. The sample records 7,100 or so distinct CDR3 sequences, about three quarters of which are singletons. Of the sample, approximately 15% falls within the top ten clones.

The treatment or condition label of this sample denotes: approximately 9-day PBMC culture with coronavirus spike peptide pools or control peptides (ViraFEST assay). The ViraFEST assay, used in the study, expanded antigen-specific T cells with peptide pools and then identified the expanded clonotypes through TCR sequencing. The positive SARS-CoV-2 PCR tests of the convalescent patients were dated from March to December 2020, before the Alpha, Beta and Delta variants emerged in the United States. PBMCs were cultured at approximately 2 million per well in IMDM supplemented with approximately 4.7% human AB serum and around 10 IU/ml IL-2, with around 10 ug/ml peptide pools added. On days 3 and 7, half of the culture medium was replaced with fresh IL-2-containing medium. After approximately 10 days of culture, CD4+ T cells were isolated by negative selection using the EasySep CD4+ T cell isolation kit. PBMCs were separated from whole blood using Ficoll-Paque Plus gradient centrifugation and then either used fresh or cryopreserved at -140C. In general, triplicate wells were set up for every culture condition.

What the work shows at the level of the full study, not this receptor alone: In convalescent patients, a median around 86% of post-vaccine SARS-CoV-2-reactive clones were detected only after vaccination, suggesting vaccine-specific priming. An increase in the median number of SARS-CoV-2-reactive clonotypes from 21 after infection to 35 to 40 after vaccination was observed, but the change was not found to be significant. Of the vaccine-specific clones in convalescent patients, 304 of 307, or nearly all, reacted only to SARS-CoV-2 spike and did not cross-react with common cold coronaviruses. Relatively few convalescent patients were included in the study, and early timepoints after natural infection were not analyzed.

From cysteine to phenylalanine, the CDR3 is 14 amino acids long. This entry keeps only the CDR3 DNA: 42 bases, framed from base 1. CDR1 is given as MRHNA and CDR2 as SNTAGT, both from the germline V gene. V is clipped by 4 bases and J by 0 bases, and the sequence between their germline boundaries is 8 bases long. The V and J segments used are TRBV6-4 and TRBJ2-3; TRBD2 is perhaps the D gene, given 5 matching bases. Material for sequencing was CD4+ T cells from blood, cultured in vitro. This receptor was obtained from a human donor who had recovered from COVID-19. The DNA sequence is as follows: TGTGCCAGCAGTGCCGGCGGGAGCACAGATACGCAGTATTTT. This yields the protein CASSAGGSTDTQYF.